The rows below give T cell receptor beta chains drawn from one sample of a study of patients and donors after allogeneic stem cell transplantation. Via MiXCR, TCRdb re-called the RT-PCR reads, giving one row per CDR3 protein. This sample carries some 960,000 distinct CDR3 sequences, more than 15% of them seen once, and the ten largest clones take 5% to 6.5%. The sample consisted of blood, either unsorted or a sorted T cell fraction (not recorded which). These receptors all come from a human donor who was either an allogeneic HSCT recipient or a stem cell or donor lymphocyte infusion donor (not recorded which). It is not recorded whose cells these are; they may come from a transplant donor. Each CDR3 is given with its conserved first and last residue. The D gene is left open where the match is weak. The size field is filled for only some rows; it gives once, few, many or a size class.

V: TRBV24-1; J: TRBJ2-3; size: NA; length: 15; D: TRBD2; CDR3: CATSDVRGGVDTQYF; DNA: TGTGCCACCAGTGATGTTCGGGGGGGCGTAGATACGCAGTATTTT
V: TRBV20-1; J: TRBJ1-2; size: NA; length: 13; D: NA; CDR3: CSARTQGYYGYTF; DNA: TGCAGTGCTAGAACACAGGGTTACTATGGCTACACCTTC
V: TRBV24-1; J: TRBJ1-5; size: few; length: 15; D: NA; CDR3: CATSGGGVFGSAQHF; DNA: TGTGCCACCAGTGGGGGAGGGGTTTTCGGATCGGCCCAGCATTTT
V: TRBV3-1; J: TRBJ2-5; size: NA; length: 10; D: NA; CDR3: CASSQDAQYF; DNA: TGTGCCAGCAGCCAAGACGCCCAGTACTTC
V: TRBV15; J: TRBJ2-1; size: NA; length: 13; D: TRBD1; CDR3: CATSYRTGNEQFF; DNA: TGTGCCACCAGCTACCGGACAGGGAATGAGCAGTTCTTC
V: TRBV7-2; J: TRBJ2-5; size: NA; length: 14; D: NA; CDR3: CASSLGAIKETQYF; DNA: TGTGCCAGCAGCTTAGGGGCGATAAAAGAGACCCAGTACTTC
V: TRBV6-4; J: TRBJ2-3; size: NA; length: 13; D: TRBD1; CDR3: CASSTDRGDTQYF; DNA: TGTGCCAGCAGTACCGACAGGGGAGATACGCAGTATTTT
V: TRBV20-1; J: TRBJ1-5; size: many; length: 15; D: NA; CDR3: CSALGGRRSNQPQHF; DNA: TGCAGTGCTTTGGGTGGGAGGCGTAGCAATCAGCCCCAGCATTTT
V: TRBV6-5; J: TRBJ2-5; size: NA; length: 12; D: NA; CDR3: CATAGEAETQYF; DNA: TGTGCCACCGCAGGGGAAGCAGAGACCCAGTACTTC
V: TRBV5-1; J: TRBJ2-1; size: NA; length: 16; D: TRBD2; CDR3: CASSGLAGKSYNEQFF; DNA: TGCGCCAGCAGTGGACTAGCGGGAAAATCCTACAATGAGCAGTTCTTC
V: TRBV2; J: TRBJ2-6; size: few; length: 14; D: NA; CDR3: CASSVKAGANVLTF; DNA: TGTGCCAGCAGTGTGAAGGCTGGGGCCAACGTCCTGACTTTC
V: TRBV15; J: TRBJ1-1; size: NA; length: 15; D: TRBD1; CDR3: CATSSHRGGNTEAFF; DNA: TGTGCCACCAGCTCACACAGGGGTGGGAACACTGAAGCTTTCTTT
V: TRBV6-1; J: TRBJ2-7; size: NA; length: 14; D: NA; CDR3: CASSGISSFYEQYF; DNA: TGTGCCAGCAGTGGAATCTCCAGCTTTTACGAGCAGTACTTC
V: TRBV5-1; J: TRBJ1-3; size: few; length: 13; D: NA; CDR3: CASTDSSGNTIYF; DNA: TGCGCCAGCACCGATTCATCTGGAAACACCATATATTTT
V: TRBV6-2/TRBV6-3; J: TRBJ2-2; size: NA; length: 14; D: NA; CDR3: CASRGTVWAGELFF; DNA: TGTGCCTCCCGAGGGACTGTCTGGGCCGGGGAGCTGTTTTTT
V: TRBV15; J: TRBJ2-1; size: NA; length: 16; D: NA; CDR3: CATSRDPGRDYNEQFF; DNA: TGTGCCACCAGCAGAGATCCGGGCAGGGACTACAATGAGCAGTTCTTC
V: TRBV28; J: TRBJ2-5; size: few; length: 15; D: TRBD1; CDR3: CASSPDNRGLETQYF; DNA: TGTGCCAGCAGTCCGGACAACAGGGGGTTGGAGACCCAGTACTTC
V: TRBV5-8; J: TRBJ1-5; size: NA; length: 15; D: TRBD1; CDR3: CATNRRDRGRQPQHF; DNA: TGTGCCACTAACCGCCGGGACAGGGGTCGTCAGCCCCAGCATTTT
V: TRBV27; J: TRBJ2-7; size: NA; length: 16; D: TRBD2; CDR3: CASSWEGAGGPNEQYF; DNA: TGTGCCAGCAGCTGGGAGGGCGCGGGGGGGCCAAACGAGCAGTACTTC
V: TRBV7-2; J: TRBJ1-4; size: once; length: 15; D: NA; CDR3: CASSPSPKSGEKLFF; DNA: TGTGCCAGCAGCCCGAGCCCGAAATCGGGGGAAAAACTGTTTTTT
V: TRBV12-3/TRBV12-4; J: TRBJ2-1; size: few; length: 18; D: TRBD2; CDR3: CASSGTSGGGSSYNEQFF; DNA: TGTGCCAGCAGCGGGACTAGCGGGGGGGGGAGCTCCTACAATGAGCAGTTCTTC
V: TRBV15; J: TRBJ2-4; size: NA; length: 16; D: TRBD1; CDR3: CATSRTGGVGKNIQYF; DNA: TGTGCCACCAGCAGGACAGGGGGCGTCGGCAAAAACATTCAGTACTTC
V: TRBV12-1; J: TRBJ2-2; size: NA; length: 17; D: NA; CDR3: CASSLTGGPTVTGELFF; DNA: TGTGCCAGCAGCTTAACGGGGGGGCCGACGGTTACCGGGGAGCTGTTTTTT
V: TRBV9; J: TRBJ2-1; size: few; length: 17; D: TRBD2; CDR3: CASSQRLAGGPGNEQFF; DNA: TGTGCCAGCAGCCAACGGCTAGCGGGGGGGCCGGGGAATGAGCAGTTCTTC
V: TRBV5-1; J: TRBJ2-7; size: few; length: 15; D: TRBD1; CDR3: CASSSPGTGVREQYF; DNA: TGCGCCAGCAGCTCCCCCGGGACAGGGGTCCGGGAGCAGTACTTC
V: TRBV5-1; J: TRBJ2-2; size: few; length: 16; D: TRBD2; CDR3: CASSFTPTSQSGELFF; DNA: TGCGCCAGCAGCTTCACCCCGACTAGCCAGAGCGGGGAGCTGTTTTTT
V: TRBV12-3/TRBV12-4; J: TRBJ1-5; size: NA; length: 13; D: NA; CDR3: CASSWRGYQPQHF; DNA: TGTGCCAGCAGTTGGCGAGGTTATCAGCCCCAGCATTTT
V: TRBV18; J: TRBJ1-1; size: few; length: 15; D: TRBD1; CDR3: CASSPRTGRDTEAFF; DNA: TGTGCCAGCTCACCGCGGACAGGGAGGGACACTGAAGCTTTCTTT
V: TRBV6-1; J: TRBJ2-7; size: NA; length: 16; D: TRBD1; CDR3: CASTDLRQGIGNEQYF; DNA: TGTGCCAGCACCGACCTCCGACAGGGGATTGGGAACGAGCAGTACTTC
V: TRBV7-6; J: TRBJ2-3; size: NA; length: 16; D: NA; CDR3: CASSTTIGRRTDTQYF; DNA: TGTGCCAGCAGCACAACAATAGGGAGGCGCACAGATACGCAGTATTTT
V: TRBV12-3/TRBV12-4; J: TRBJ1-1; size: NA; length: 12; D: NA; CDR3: CASSFGQTEAFF; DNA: TGTGCCAGCAGTTTCGGGCAGACTGAAGCTTTCTTT
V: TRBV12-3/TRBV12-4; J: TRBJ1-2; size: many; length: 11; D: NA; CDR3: CASSLDYGYTF; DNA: TGTGCCAGCAGCTTAGACTATGGCTACACCTTC
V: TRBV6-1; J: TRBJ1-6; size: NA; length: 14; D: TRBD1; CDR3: CAISRTGAGSPLHF; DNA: TGTGCCATATCCAGGACAGGGGCAGGGTCACCCCTCCACTTT
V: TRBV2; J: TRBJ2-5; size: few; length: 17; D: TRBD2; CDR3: CASKESGGLAVPKTQYF; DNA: TGTGCCAGCAAGGAGAGTGGGGGACTAGCCGTTCCCAAGACCCAGTACTTC
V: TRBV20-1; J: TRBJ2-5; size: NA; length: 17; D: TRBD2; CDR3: CSADTGTSGRARETQYF; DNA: TGCAGTGCTGACACCGGGACTAGCGGGAGGGCAAGGGAGACCCAGTACTTC
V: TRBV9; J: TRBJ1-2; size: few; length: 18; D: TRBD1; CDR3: CASSVATGGELANYGYTF; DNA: TGTGCCAGCAGCGTCGCGACAGGGGGCGAACTAGCTAACTATGGCTACACCTTC
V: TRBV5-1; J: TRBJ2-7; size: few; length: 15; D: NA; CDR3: CASSFFSGHTYEQYF; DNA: TGCGCCAGCAGCTTTTTCTCGGGGCATACTTACGAGCAGTACTTC
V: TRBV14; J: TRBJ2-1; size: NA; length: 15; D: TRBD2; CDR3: CASSPLGGVNNEQFF; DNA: TGTGCCAGCAGCCCCCTCGGGGGGGTGAACAATGAGCAGTTCTTC
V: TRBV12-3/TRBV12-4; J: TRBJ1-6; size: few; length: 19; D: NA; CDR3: CASSLGRGGFDPRNSPLHF; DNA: TGTGCCAGCAGTTTGGGAAGGGGGGGCTTTGACCCACGCAATTCACCCCTCCACTTT
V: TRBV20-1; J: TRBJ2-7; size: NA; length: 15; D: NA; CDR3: CSARATGLGSYEQYF; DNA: TGCAGTGCTAGGGCTACAGGGTTGGGCTCCTACGAGCAGTACTTC
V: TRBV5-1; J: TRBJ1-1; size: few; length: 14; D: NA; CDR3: CASSLEGVETEAFF; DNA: TGCGCCAGCAGCTTGGAGGGAGTAGAAACTGAAGCTTTCTTT